A selection of T cell receptor beta chains follows, all from one sample in a study of T cells in Graves' hyperthyroidism and ophthalmopathy. One entry per CDR3 protein, called by TCRdb with MiXCR from the multiplex PCR reads. The data show 560,000 or so distinct CDR3 sequences, 20% seen once. The sample was blood. The receptors come from a man in his forties or fifties with Graves' ophthalmopathy. Both conserved end residues are part of each CDR3. The D gene is left open where the match is weak. A row's size may be missing; if present it is once, few, many or a size class.

clone size,V gene,J gene,D gene,CDR3 DNA,CDR3 protein
few,TRBV6-4,TRBJ1-6,TRBD1,TGTGCCAGCAGTGAAGGGACAGCGAGTTCACCCCTCCACTTT,CASSEGTASSPLHF
-,TRBV7-9,TRBJ2-5,TRBD2,TGTGCCAGCAGCCTTCTTAGCGGGAGGGCCCCCCAAGAGACCCAGTACTTC,CASSLLSGRAPQETQYF
-,TRBV6-5,TRBJ2-1,-,TGTGCCAGCAGTTACTCCCTCCCCACAGGGAATGAGCAGTTCTTC,CASSYSLPTGNEQFF
-,TRBV20-1,TRBJ1-2,-,TGCAGTGCTCCCTCGAGGGGGGGCTATGGCTACACCTTC,CSAPSRGGYGYTF
-,TRBV7-2,TRBJ2-1,-,TGTGCCAGCAGCTTAGCTAGCGGCAACGATGAGCAGTTCTTC,CASSLASGNDEQFF
-,TRBV6-1,TRBJ1-1,-,TGTGCCAGCAGGAGGTTCAGGGACACTGAAGCTTTCTTT,CASRRFRDTEAFF
many,TRBV6-1,TRBJ2-5,TRBD2,TGTGCCAGCAGTGAAAGGCGGGGGGGCCAGGAGACCCAGTACTTC,CASSERRGGQETQYF
few,TRBV27,TRBJ1-2,-,TGTGCCAGCGGAGCTCCAGGTCGTTCTTCCTATGGCTACACCTTC,CASGAPGRSSYGYTF
few,TRBV4-1,TRBJ2-1,-,TGCGCCAGCAGCCAAGAAAGGCTAGGCAATGAGCAGTTCTTC,CASSQERLGNEQFF
many,TRBV7-6,TRBJ1-2,-,TGTGCCAGCAGCTTAGCGAAGGGGAATGGCTACACCTTC,CASSLAKGNGYTF
-,TRBV28,TRBJ1-2,-,TGTGCCAGCAGTTTATCCAGGGATGGCTACACCTTC,CASSLSRDGYTF
many,TRBV7-2,TRBJ1-4,TRBD1,TGTGCCAGCAGCTCCAGTCCCGGGACAGGAGAAAAACTGTTTTTT,CASSSSPGTGEKLFF
many,TRBV12-3/TRBV12-4,TRBJ2-5,-,TGTGCCAGCAGTTTGGGGCAGGGAAAAGAGACCCAGTACTTC,CASSLGQGKETQYF
few,TRBV3-1,TRBJ2-7,-,TGTGCCAGCAGCCTGGGGCCCCCGGGAGAGCAGTACTTC,CASSLGPPGEQYF
many,TRBV30,TRBJ1-1,-,TGTGCCTGGAGTGCCTCAGGGCTGGGGGAAGCTTTCTTT,CAWSASGLGEAFF
few,TRBV30,TRBJ1-3,-,TGTGCCTGGAGGGTTAGGGCTAATGGAAACACCATATATTTT,CAWRVRANGNTIYF
-,TRBV20-1,TRBJ2-1,-,TGCAGTGCTACTTCAGGGAGGGGGCGGAATGAGCAGTTCTTC,CSATSGRGRNEQFF
-,TRBV7-3,TRBJ2-5,-,TGTGCCAGCAGCTTAGGTAGCGCTAACCAAGAGACCCAGTACTTC,CASSLGSANQETQYF
many,TRBV5-1,TRBJ2-1,-,TGCGCCAGCAGCTTGACTCCTGCCGTGGAAAATGAGCAGTTCTTC,CASSLTPAVENEQFF
many,TRBV18,TRBJ2-2,-,TGTGCCAGCTCACAAGGGGCGGTGGACACCGGGGAGCTGTTTTTT,CASSQGAVDTGELFF
-,TRBV10-1,TRBJ2-5,-,TGCGCCAGCAAGGCTAGCTTTGAGGAGACCCAGTACTTC,CASKASFEETQYF
many,TRBV27,TRBJ1-1,-,TGTGCCAGCAGTTTAAGCGCAGTCCACGAAGCTTTCTTT,CASSLSAVHEAFF
many,TRBV5-1,TRBJ1-2,-,TGTGCCAGCAGCCCGGCGGGGGGTAACTATGGCTACACCTTC,CASSPAGGNYGYTF
many,TRBV9,TRBJ1-1,TRBD1,TGTGCCAGCAGCCCTTCCCGGGACAGGGGCCCTGAAGCTTTCTTT,CASSPSRDRGPEAFF
-,TRBV28,TRBJ1-4,-,TGTGCCAGCAGTACAGACAGCTTCACCGAAAAACTGTTTTTT,CASSTDSFTEKLFF
many,TRBV7-6,TRBJ2-1,TRBD2,TGTGCCAGCAGTTATAGCGGGGGAGCTTACAATGAGCAGTTCTTC,CASSYSGGAYNEQFF
-,TRBV19,TRBJ2-1,TRBD2,TGTGCCAGCCGACTAGCGGGGAACTGGAGCTCCTACAATGAGCAGTTCTTC,CASRLAGNWSSYNEQFF
few,TRBV27,TRBJ1-1,-,TGTGCCAGCATCAACTGGGGGGCTGGTGAAGCTTTCTTT,CASINWGAGEAFF
few,TRBV13,TRBJ2-3,TRBD2,TGTGCCAGCAGCCCGGACGGGACTAGCGGTAACACAGATACGCAGTATTTT,CASSPDGTSGNTDTQYF
few,TRBV11-1,TRBJ2-7,-,TGTGCCAGCAGCTTAGGGTCGGCATTTGGAGAGCAGTACTTC,CASSLGSAFGEQYF
many,TRBV11-2,TRBJ1-5,-,TGTGCCAGCAGCTTAGTCTTCGGACCTGGGCCGGGACAGCCCCAGCATTTT,CASSLVFGPGPGQPQHF
-,TRBV29-1,TRBJ2-3,-,TGCAGCGTCTTAGAGGGGGGGAACACAGATACGCAGTATTTT,CSVLEGGNTDTQYF
many,TRBV2,TRBJ1-1,-,TGTGCCAGCAGCCCACTTCAAGGGAACACTGAAGCTTTCTTT,CASSPLQGNTEAFF
many,TRBV2,TRBJ1-1,-,TGTGCCAGCCGAGATCTAACAGGTGCCATGAACACTGAAGCTTTCTTT,CASRDLTGAMNTEAFF
many,TRBV11-1,TRBJ2-1,-,TGTGCCAGCAGCTACCGCCGAGGACTGTTGGATGAGCAGTTCTTC,CASSYRRGLLDEQFF
many,TRBV30,TRBJ1-3,-,TGTGCCTGGAGTGGAGGAGGGCCTAGCTCTGGAAACACCATATATTTT,CAWSGGGPSSGNTIYF
many,TRBV5-1,TRBJ2-2,-,TGCGCCAGCAGCTTGGGGGTCGCGAACACCGGGGAGCTGTTTTTT,CASSLGVANTGELFF
many,TRBV18,TRBJ2-3,-,TGTGCCAGCTCACCGCCGGCGCGCACAGATACGCAGTATTTT,CASSPPARTDTQYF
many,TRBV20-1,TRBJ2-7,TRBD2,TGCAGTGCTAGCGGGGGGGCGTCCCACGAGCAGTACTTC,CSASGGASHEQYF
-,TRBV5-1,TRBJ2-5,TRBD2,TGCGCCAGCAAGCGGACTAGCGGGAGCCAAGAGACCCAGTACTTC,CASKRTSGSQETQYF
many,TRBV11-2,TRBJ2-5,TRBD2,TGTGCCAGCAGCTTAGAACTAGCGGAAGAGACCCAGTACTTC,CASSLELAEETQYF
-,TRBV11-2,TRBJ1-2,-,TGTGCCAGCAGCTTGGGGCTCGGGGGAGGCTACACCTTC,CASSLGLGGGYTF
-,TRBV30,TRBJ1-2,TRBD1,TGTGCCTGGAGTGTCATTCGGCAGGGGGCACCTAACTATGGCTACACCTTC,CAWSVIRQGAPNYGYTF
many,TRBV30,TRBJ1-1,-,TGTGCCTGGAGTGGGGGGCAGATGTGGGCTTTCTTT,CAWSGGQMWAFF
-,TRBV19,TRBJ2-7,-,TGTGCCAGTAGTATCCGGGCTTTCTCCTACGAGCAGTACTTC,CASSIRAFSYEQYF
-,TRBV28,TRBJ1-2,-,TGTGCCAGCAGTTTAGGGGCGGCAGGGTATGGCTACACCTTC,CASSLGAAGYGYTF
few,TRBV18,TRBJ2-3,-,TGTGCCAGCTCACCACCAGAGGGTACGCAGTATTTT,CASSPPEGTQYF
few,TRBV19,TRBJ2-7,-,TGTGCCAGTAGTATTGGACCTTCCTACGAGCAGTACTTC,CASSIGPSYEQYF
many,TRBV4-1,TRBJ2-5,-,TGCGCCAGCAGCCATCCCCTAGCGCAAGAGACCCAGTACTTC,CASSHPLAQETQYF
-,TRBV12-3/TRBV12-4,TRBJ1-6,-,TGTGCCAGCAGTTTTGGGGGTCCCCATTCACCCCTCCACTTT,CASSFGGPHSPLHF
-,TRBV5-1,TRBJ2-3,TRBD1,TGCGCCAGCAGCGTCGGGACAGGGGGATCTGCAGATACGCAGTATTTT,CASSVGTGGSADTQYF
few,TRBV18,TRBJ2-1,TRBD2,TGTGCCAGCTCACCACCGCCGGGGGCCATTAGCGGGAGTCAGTTCTTC,CASSPPPGAISGSQFF